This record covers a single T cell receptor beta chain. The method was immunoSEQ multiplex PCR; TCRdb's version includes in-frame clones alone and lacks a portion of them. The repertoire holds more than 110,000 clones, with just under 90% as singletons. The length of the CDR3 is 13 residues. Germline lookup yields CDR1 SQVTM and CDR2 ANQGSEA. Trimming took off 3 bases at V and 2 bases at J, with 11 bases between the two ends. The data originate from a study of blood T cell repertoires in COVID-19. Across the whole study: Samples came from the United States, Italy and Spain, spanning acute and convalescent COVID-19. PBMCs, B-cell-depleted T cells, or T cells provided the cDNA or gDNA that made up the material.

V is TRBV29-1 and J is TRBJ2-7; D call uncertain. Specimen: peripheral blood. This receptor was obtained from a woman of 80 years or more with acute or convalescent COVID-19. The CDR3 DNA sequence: TGCAGCGTTGAGTTATCAGGCACCTACGAGCAGTACTTC. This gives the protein CSVELSGTYEQYF.